This T cell receptor beta chain was sequenced in a study of shared clonotypes between healthy human individuals. This clone was seen a handful of times. The sample holds other DNA sequences that translate to the same CDR3. The method was immunoSEQ multiplex PCR; TCRdb's version includes in-frame clones alone and lacks a portion of them. This table has over 850,000 clones, around three quarters appearing once. The CDR3 has 14 residues. CDR1 and CDR2 from the germline V gene are SNHLY and FYNNEI. V was clipped by 6 bases and J by 4 bases; unmatched bases: 6. The sequenced material came from memory CD4+ T cells from PBMCs. Subset defined: CD45RA-negative fraction. This receptor was obtained from a man aged 18-30 years in good health. Some clones in this sample may be carry-over from other donors' samples. The chain joins TRBV2 to TRBJ2-3, with 8 bases matching TRBD2. This CDR3 is CASRPGTSADTQYF. DNA of the CDR3: TGTGCCAGCAGACCCGGGACTAGTGCAGATACGCAGTATTTT.